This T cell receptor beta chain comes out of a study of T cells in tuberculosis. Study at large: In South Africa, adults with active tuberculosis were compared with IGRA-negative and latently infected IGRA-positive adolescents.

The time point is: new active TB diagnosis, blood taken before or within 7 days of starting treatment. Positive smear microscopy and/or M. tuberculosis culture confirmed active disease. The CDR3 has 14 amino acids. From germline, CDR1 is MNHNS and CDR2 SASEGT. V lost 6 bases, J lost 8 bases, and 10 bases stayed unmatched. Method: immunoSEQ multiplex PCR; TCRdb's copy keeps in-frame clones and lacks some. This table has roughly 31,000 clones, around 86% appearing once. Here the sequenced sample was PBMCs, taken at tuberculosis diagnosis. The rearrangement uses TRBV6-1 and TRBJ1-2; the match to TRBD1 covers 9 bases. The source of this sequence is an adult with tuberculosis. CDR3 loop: CASRIGTGFGGYTF. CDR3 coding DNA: TGTGCCAGCAGGATCGGGACAGGGTTTGGCGGCTACACCTTC.